The 5 T cell receptor beta chains listed next were all sequenced from one sample in a study of read filtering for tumor transcriptome and immune sequencing. The library was built from 400 ng RNA with molecular barcoded adaptors for alpha/delta and beta/gamma chains. TCRdb passed the reads through MiXCR, listing each CDR3 protein once. The sample lists tens of thousands of distinct CDR3 sequences, roughly an eighth occurring once. Sequencing was carried out using a population of CD138-negative cells sorted from bone marrow. These TCRs come from a donor aged 40 or over with multiple myeloma.

This clonotype is categorized as medium-sized. The chain recombines TRBV20-1 with TRBJ2-1; TRBD2 aligns across 9 bases. This CDR3 region has 15 residues. Germline lookup yields CDR1 DFQATT and CDR2 SNEGSKA (reference sequence). V shed 3 bases, J shed 4 bases, and the junction held 7 bases outside the gene matches. The CDR3 DNA sequence: TGCAGTGCTAGGGTCTCGCTAGCGGGGTACAATGAGCAGTTCTTC. Its protein product is CSARVSLAGYNEQFF.

This clonotype was observed at least ten times. The chain carries TRBV29-1 and TRBJ1-1; D unclear. CDR1 is SQVTM and CDR2 is ANQGSEA in the germline V gene. This CDR3 spans 13 amino acids. Between the trimmed V and J ends, which lost 3 bases and 1 base, there was a span of 9 bases. The CDR3 sequence: CSVERTRNTEAFF. As DNA, the CDR3 is TGCAGCGTTGAGCGCACAAGGAACACTGAAGCTTTCTTT.

The table lists this clonotype with many counts. The genes are TRBV24-1 and TRBJ2-3; no clear D gene. From germline, CDR1 is KGHDR and CDR2 SFDVKD. This CDR3 is built from 13 residues. V was shortened by 4 bases and J by 2 bases, with 6 bases between the two germline ends. CDR3: CATSDPFTDTQYF. The CDR3 nucleotides are TGTGCCACCAGTGACCCCTTCACAGATACGCAGTATTTT.

In this sample, this clonotype turned up a few times. The germline gene is not matched at one end of the junction; a read error may be the cause. The CDR3 region has the DNA TGCAGTGCTAGACCTTTAGACGGGGGCTCCTATAATTCACCCCTCCGCTTT. Its translation: CSARPLDGGSYNSPLRF. The rearrangement uses TRBV20-1 and TRBJ1-6, with D maybe TRBD1 (6 bases). Germline lookup yields CDR1 DFQATT and CDR2 SNEGSKA (reference sequence). This CDR3 has 17 amino acids.

Regarding this clonotype: Compared with germline, one end of the junction differs, possibly owing to a read error. V and J are TRBV5-6 and TRBJ2-7; D gene uncertain. CDR1 and CDR2 from the germline V gene are SGHDT and YYEEEE. This CDR3 region has 13 residues. The CDR3 coding sequence is TGTGCCCGCAGCTTGCGACCGTCATACGAGCAGTACTTC. Translating it yields CARSLRPSYEQYF.